The text below deals with one TCR beta chain. Sample-barcoded 5' priming and a J-beta primer mix drove a second PCR of about 6 to 11 cycles. TCRdb analysed the 5' RACE reads with MiXCR anew, one entry per CDR3 protein. The repertoire holds 800,000 to 950,000 distinct CDR3 sequences, roughly 35% seen once, with 10% to 15% in the top ten. These data originate in a study of blood T cells in healthy people across ages. The sequenced sample was blood. This TCR was recovered from a man aged 18 to 29 in good health.

In DNA, the CDR3 is TGCGCCAGCAGCCAGACCGCCGGGACTAGCGCTGAGGATACGCAGTATTTT. Translation: CASSQTAGTSAEDTQYF. The chain links TRBV4-1 to TRBJ2-3; 10 bases match TRBD2. The length of the CDR3 is 17 residues. The J segment lost 6 bases and the V segment lost 3 bases, leaving 12 bases of the junction unmatched. Germline CDR1 and CDR2: MGHRA and YSYEKL.